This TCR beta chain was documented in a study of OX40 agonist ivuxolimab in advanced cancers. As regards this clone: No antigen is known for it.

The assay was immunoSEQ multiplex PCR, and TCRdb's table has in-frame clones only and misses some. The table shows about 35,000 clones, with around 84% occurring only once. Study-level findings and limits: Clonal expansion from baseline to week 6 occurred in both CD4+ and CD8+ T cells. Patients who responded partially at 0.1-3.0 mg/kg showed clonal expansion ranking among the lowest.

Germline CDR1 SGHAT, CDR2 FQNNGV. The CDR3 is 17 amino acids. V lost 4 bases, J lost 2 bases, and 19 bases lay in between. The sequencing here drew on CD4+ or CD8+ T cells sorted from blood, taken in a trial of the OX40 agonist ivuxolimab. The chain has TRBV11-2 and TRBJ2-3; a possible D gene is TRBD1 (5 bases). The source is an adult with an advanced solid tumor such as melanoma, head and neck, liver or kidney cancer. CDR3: CASSWGGVKDPTDTQYF. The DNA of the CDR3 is TGTGCCAGCAGCTGGGGCGGAGTCAAAGACCCCACAGATACGCAGTATTTT.